The sequence of this T cell receptor (beta chain) was determined in a study of preoperative IRX-2 immunotherapy in early breast cancer. From germline, CDR1 is MDHEN and CDR2 SYDVKM. This CDR3 region has 16 residues. Trimming cost V 5 bases and J 5 bases; bases outside gene matches: 12. Data came from immunoSEQ multiplex PCR; TCRdb stores just in-frame clones and leaves some out. The sample consists of about 98,000 clones, 70% to 90% of them appearing once. The treatment: preoperative locoregional IRX-2 cytokine immunotherapy. Samples came from a phase Ib trial of preoperative locoregional IRX-2 cytokine immunotherapy.

V gene TRBV28 combines with J gene TRBJ2-5; 9 bases match TRBD2. The receptor's source is a human donor with breast cancer. The specimen was tumor tissue, collected after IRX-2 immunotherapy. In DNA, the CDR3 is TGTGCCAGCAGTATCAGAGCGGGAGGCCGGGCCGAGACCCAGTACTTC. The encoded protein is CASSIRAGGRAETQYF.